Sequencing of this T cell receptor beta chain was carried out in a study of cytomegalovirus exposure and HLA in healthy donors. Here immunoSEQ multiplex PCR was the method, and the copy in TCRdb shows in-frame clones only, minus some. The sample has 120,000 or so clones, roughly nine tenths seen once. V gave up 10 bases and J gave up 2 bases; unmatched junction bases: 4. This CDR3 spans 13 amino acids. Germline CDR1 is MNHEY and CDR2 is SVGAGI. The chain couples TRBV6-5 to TRBJ1-5, with TRBD1 identical over 8 bases. The sample consisted of PBMCs. This TCR came from a woman aged 18-30 years in good health and CMV-seronegative. CDR3 amino acids: CATGQGGNQPQHF. CDR3 coding DNA: TGTGCCACCGGACAGGGTGGCAATCAGCCCCAGCATTTT.